These T cell receptor beta chains were read from a single sample in a study of blood T cell repertoires in COVID-19. TCRdb keeps only in-frame clones here, not all; method: immunoSEQ multiplex PCR. The table has 100,000 to 150,000 clones, roughly 85% seen once. The sequencing sample was made of peripheral blood. The source of these receptors is a man at least 80 years old with active or convalescent COVID-19. CDR3s include the opening cysteine and the closing phenylalanine or tryptophan. The D gene is left open where the match is weak. Clone size appears in some rows only: once, few, many, or a class for an expanded clone.

clone_size d_call j_call v_call cdr3_aa cdr3_nt
- TRBD2 TRBJ2-1 TRBV7-9 CASSPITGGLYNEQFF TGTGCCAGCAGCCCCATAACGGGGGGACTATACAATGAGCAGTTCTTC
- - TRBJ1-1 TRBV19 CASRKDSKGTEAFF TGTGCCAGTAGGAAAGACAGTAAGGGTACTGAAGCTTTCTTT
- TRBD2 TRBJ2-7 TRBV7-9 CASSPRASGSLEQYF TGTGCCAGCAGCCCCCGGGCTAGCGGGAGCTTGGAGCAGTACTTC
- TRBD2 TRBJ2-3 TRBV2 CASSAGRGGRSTDTQYF TGTGCCAGCAGTGCTGGGCGGGGGGGCCGAAGCACAGATACGCAGTATTTT
- TRBD1 TRBJ2-5 TRBV29-1 CSVPRGNQETQYF TGCAGCGTTCCCAGGGGGAACCAAGAGACCCAGTACTTC
- - TRBJ1-2 TRBV2 CASIPFLEGYTF TGTGCCAGCATTCCCTTCCTGGAGGGCTACACCTTC
- TRBD2 TRBJ2-1 TRBV6-5 CASRVSGALLWEQFF TGTGCCAGCAGAGTTAGCGGGGCCCTTCTCTGGGAGCAGTTCTTC
- TRBD1 TRBJ1-2 TRBV3-1/TRBV3-2 CASSQRDRNYGYTF TGTGCCAGCAGCCAACGGGACAGGAACTATGGCTACACCTTC
- - TRBJ1-6 TRBV5-1 CASSFLPDRFYNSPLHF TGCGCCAGCAGCTTTCTTCCCGACAGATTCTATAATTCACCCCTCCACTTT
- - TRBJ2-1 TRBV5-4 CASSFRRASNEQFF TGTGCCAGCAGCTTCCGGAGGGCATCCAATGAGCAGTTCTTC
- - TRBJ1-2 TRBV9 CASSVGAGASYGYTF TGTGCCAGCAGCGTAGGGGCAGGGGCCTCCTATGGCTACACCTTC
- - TRBJ2-5 TRBV6-2/TRBV6-3 CASSPGLPYQETQYF TGTGCCAGCAGTCCAGGGCTCCCGTACCAAGAGACCCAGTACTTC
- - TRBJ2-7 TRBV7-2 CASSLSGTSPYEQYF TGTGCCAGCAGCTTATCCGGGACTTCCCCCTACGAGCAGTACTTC
- TRBD1 TRBJ1-2 TRBV5-1 CASSLADRALIGYTF TGCGCCAGCAGCTTGGCCGACAGGGCCCTTATCGGCTACACCTTC
- - TRBJ1-3 TRBV24-1 CATSDSGPGAAGNTIYF TGTGCCACCAGTGATTCAGGGCCAGGGGCCGCCGGAAACACCATATATTTT
- TRBD2 TRBJ2-3 TRBV9 CASSVGDSGGDNTDTQYF TGTGCCAGCAGCGTAGGGGATAGCGGGGGTGATAACACAGATACGCAGTATTTT
- - TRBJ2-7 TRBV11-2 CASSSPGLRYEQYF TGTGCCAGCAGCTCCCCGGGACTCAGATACGAGCAGTACTTC
- TRBD1 TRBJ1-5 TRBV28 CAMNRGNSNQPQHF TGTGCCATGAACAGGGGGAATAGCAATCAGCCCCAGCATTTT
- TRBD1 TRBJ1-4 TRBV15 CATSRDRRQGNEKLFF TGTGCCACCAGCAGAGATCGTAGACAGGGCAATGAAAAACTGTTTTTT
once TRBD2 TRBJ2-5 TRBV6-2/TRBV6-3 CASSFLAGALETQYF TGTGCCAGCAGTTTCCTAGCGGGAGCGTTAGAGACCCAGTACTTC
- TRBD1 TRBJ2-2 TRBV5-1 CASSLGRQGTGELFF TGCGCCAGCAGCTTGGGACGACAGGGTACCGGGGAGCTGTTTTTT
- TRBD2 TRBJ2-3 TRBV10-2 CASRLAVTDTQYF TGCGCCAGCCGACTAGCGGTCACAGATACGCAGTATTTT
- - TRBJ2-7 TRBV10-3 CATSLGGYRSEQYF TGTGCCACAAGCTTGGGGGGATATCGCTCCGAGCAGTACTTC
- TRBD1 TRBJ2-3 TRBV7-2 CASSPGTGADTQYF TGTGCCAGCAGCCCCGGGACAGGGGCAGATACGCAGTATTTT
once - TRBJ1-3 TRBV4-3 CASSQEAGNRRDTIYF TGCGCCAGCAGCCAAGAGGCAGGGAACAGAAGAGACACCATATATTTT
- TRBD1 TRBJ1-2 TRBV18 CASSPVRVGTALSKGYTF TGTGCCAGCTCACCAGTCCGCGTCGGGACAGCCCTTTCTAAGGGCTACACCTTC
- - TRBJ2-5 TRBV27 CASSSGIQETQYF TGTGCCAGCAGTTCAGGGATCCAAGAGACCCAGTACTTC
once TRBD2 TRBJ2-7 TRBV6-5 CASSQAGEWNEQYF TGTGCCAGCAGCCAAGCGGGAGAGTGGAACGAGCAGTACTTC
- - TRBJ2-2 TRBV7-2 CASSLVSVRGAGELFF TGTGCCAGCAGCTTAGTATCGGTCAGGGGGGCCGGGGAGCTGTTTTTT
- - TRBJ1-6 TRBV10-3 CAIRQADNSPLHF TGTGCCATCCGACAGGCCGATAATTCACCCCTCCACTTT
- TRBD1 TRBJ1-5 TRBV7-8 CASSFDRDQPQHF TGTGCCAGCAGCTTCGACAGGGATCAGCCCCAGCATTTT
once - TRBJ1-6 TRBV30 CAWSVSGGSYNSPLHF TGTGCCTGGAGTGTAAGTGGCGGGTCCTATAATTCACCCCTCCACTTT
- - TRBJ1-6 TRBV30 CAWSVSGGSSYNSPLHF TGTGCCTGGAGTGTAAGTGGGGGGAGCTCCTATAATTCACCCCTCCACTTT
- TRBD2 TRBJ2-1 TRBV19 CASSRVAGGIWSSYNEQFF TGTGCCAGTAGTAGGGTAGCGGGGGGGATTTGGAGCTCCTACAATGAGCAGTTCTTC
- TRBD1 TRBJ2-7 TRBV5-1 CASSMTGTAPSYEQYF TGCGCCAGCAGCATGACCGGGACAGCACCGTCCTACGAGCAGTACTTC
- - TRBJ2-1 TRBV7-9 CASRNTAGRHNEQFF TGTGCCAGCAGGAATACGGCAGGGCGCCACAATGAGCAGTTCTTC
- - TRBJ2-7 TRBV2 CASVRDRLPYEQYF TGTGCCAGCGTAAGAGACAGGTTGCCCTACGAGCAGTACTTC
- - TRBJ1-3 TRBV7-9 CASSHSPRFGNTIYF TGTGCCAGCAGCCACAGCCCCCGTTTCGGAAACACCATATATTTT
- - TRBJ2-2 TRBV14 CASSQGLAEVYTGELFF TGTGCCAGCAGCCAAGGGTTAGCGGAGGTATACACCGGGGAGCTGTTTTTT
- TRBD2 TRBJ2-7 TRBV6-5 CASSQEAGGPREQYF TGTGCCAGCAGCCAAGAAGCGGGGGGGCCGAGGGAGCAGTACTTC
- - TRBJ2-2 TRBV28 CASSPSIGEAPLFF TGTGCCAGCAGCCCGTCCATCGGGGAGGCCCCTCTGTTTTTT
once TRBD1 TRBJ1-5 TRBV18 CASSPPGTDSNQPQHF TGTGCCAGCTCACCCCCCGGGACAGATAGCAATCAGCCCCAGCATTTT
- TRBD1 TRBJ2-1 TRBV14 CATLDRASYNEQFF TGTGCCACCTTAGACAGGGCTTCCTACAATGAGCAGTTCTTC
- TRBD2 TRBJ2-7 TRBV2 CASRAGGASYEQYF TGTGCCAGCAGGGCCGGGGGGGCCTCCTACGAGCAGTACTTC
- TRBD1 TRBJ2-7 TRBV10-3 CAISDGQGFSYEQYF TGTGCCATCAGCGACGGACAGGGCTTTTCCTACGAGCAGTACTTC
few TRBD1 TRBJ1-1 TRBV30 CAWSVPDRGWRYTEAFF TGTGCCTGGAGTGTACCGGACAGGGGATGGCGGTACACTGAAGCTTTCTTT
- - TRBJ2-3 TRBV9 CASSNLLSTDTQYF TGTGCCAGCAGCAATTTACTTAGCACAGATACGCAGTATTTT
- - TRBJ1-2 TRBV4-2 CASSQAGDYGYTF TGTGCCAGCAGCCAAGCCGGAGACTATGGCTACACCTTC
- TRBD1 TRBJ1-1 TRBV27 CASGSPGQLNTEAFF TGTGCCAGCGGATCACCGGGACAGTTAAACACTGAAGCTTTCTTT
once - TRBJ2-7 TRBV7-9 CASSLGNVGSYEQYF TGTGCCAGCAGCTTAGGAAATGTCGGGAGTTACGAGCAGTACTTC
- - TRBJ2-7 TRBV6-5 CASSSRFEQYF TGTGCCAGCAGTTCCCGTTTCGAGCAGTACTTC